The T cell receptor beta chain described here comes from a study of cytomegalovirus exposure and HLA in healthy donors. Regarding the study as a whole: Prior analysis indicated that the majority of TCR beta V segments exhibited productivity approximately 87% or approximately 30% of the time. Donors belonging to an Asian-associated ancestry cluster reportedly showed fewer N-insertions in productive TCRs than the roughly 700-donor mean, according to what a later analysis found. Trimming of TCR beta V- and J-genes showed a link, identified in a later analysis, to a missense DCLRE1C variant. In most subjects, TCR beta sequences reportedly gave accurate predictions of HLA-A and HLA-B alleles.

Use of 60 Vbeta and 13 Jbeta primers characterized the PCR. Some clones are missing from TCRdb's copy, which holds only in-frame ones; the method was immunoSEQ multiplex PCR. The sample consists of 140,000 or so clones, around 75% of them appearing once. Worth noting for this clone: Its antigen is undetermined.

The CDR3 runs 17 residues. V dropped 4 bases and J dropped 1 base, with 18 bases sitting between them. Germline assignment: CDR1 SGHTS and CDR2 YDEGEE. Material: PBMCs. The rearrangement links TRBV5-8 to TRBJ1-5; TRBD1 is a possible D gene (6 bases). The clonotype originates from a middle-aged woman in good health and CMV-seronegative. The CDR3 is CASSRLRGGASNQPQHF. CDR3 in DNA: TGTGCCAGCAGCCGCCTTCGGGGGGGGGCGAGCAATCAGCCCCAGCATTTT. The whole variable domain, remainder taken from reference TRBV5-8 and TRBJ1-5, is EAGVTQSPTHLIKTRGQQATLRCSPISGHTSVYWYQQALGLGLQFLLWYDEGEERNRGNFPPRFSGRQFPNYSSELNVNALELEDSALYLCASSRLRGGASNQPQHFGDGTRLSIL.